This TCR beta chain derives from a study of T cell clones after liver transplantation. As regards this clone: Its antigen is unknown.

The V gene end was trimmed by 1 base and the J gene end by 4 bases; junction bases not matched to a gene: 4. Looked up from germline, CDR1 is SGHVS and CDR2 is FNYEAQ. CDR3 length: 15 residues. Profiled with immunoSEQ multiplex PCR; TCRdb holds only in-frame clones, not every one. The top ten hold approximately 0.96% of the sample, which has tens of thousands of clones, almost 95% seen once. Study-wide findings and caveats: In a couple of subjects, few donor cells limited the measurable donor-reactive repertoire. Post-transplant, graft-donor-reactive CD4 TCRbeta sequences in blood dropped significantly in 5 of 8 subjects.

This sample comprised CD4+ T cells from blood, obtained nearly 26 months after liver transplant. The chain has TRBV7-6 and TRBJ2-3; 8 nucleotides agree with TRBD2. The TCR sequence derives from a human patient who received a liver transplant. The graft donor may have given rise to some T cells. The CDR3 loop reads CASSLVAGNADTQYF. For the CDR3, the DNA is TGTGCCAGCAGCTTAGTAGCGGGAAACGCAGATACGCAGTATTTT.